The rows below give T cell receptor beta chains drawn from one sample of a study of T cell changes during pregnancy in multiple sclerosis. TCRdb's copy holds only in-frame clones and misses some; the assay was immunoSEQ multiplex PCR. The repertoire has 69,000 or so clones, 92% of them found once; the top ten carry about 2.5%. The input for sequencing was peripheral blood, taken before pregnancy. These receptors all stem from a female donor with multiple sclerosis, enrolled in a pregnancy study. Both conserved end residues are part of each CDR3. A D gene is named only where the DNA matches it firmly. A clone size is listed for some rows: how often the clone was seen (once, few, many), or a class if it is expanded.

clone size: NA
J gene: TRBJ1-5
D gene: NA
V gene: TRBV28
CDR3 protein: CASSWGYSNQPQHF
CDR3 DNA: TGTGCCAGCAGTTGGGGCTATAGCAATCAGCCCCAGCATTTT

clone size: NA
J gene: TRBJ1-1
D gene: NA
V gene: TRBV5-1
CDR3 protein: CASSLAQGRNTEAFF
CDR3 DNA: TGCGCCAGCAGCTTGGCACAGGGCAGGAACACTGAAGCTTTCTTT

clone size: NA
J gene: TRBJ2-7
D gene: NA
V gene: TRBV9
CDR3 protein: CASSVGKEQYF
CDR3 DNA: TGTGCCAGCAGCGTAGGTAAAGAGCAGTACTTC

clone size: NA
J gene: TRBJ2-7
D gene: TRBD1
V gene: TRBV19
CDR3 protein: CASSILGQGFYEQYF
CDR3 DNA: TGTGCCAGTAGTATCCTGGGACAGGGCTTCTACGAGCAGTACTTC

clone size: NA
J gene: TRBJ2-5
D gene: TRBD1
V gene: TRBV23-1
CDR3 protein: CASSSDRGRRNISLQETQYF
CDR3 DNA: TGCGCCAGCAGCTCTGACAGGGGGCGTCGGAATATCTCGTTGCAAGAGACCCAGTACTTC

clone size: NA
J gene: TRBJ2-5
D gene: TRBD2
V gene: TRBV29-1
CDR3 protein: CSVVTWGGRQETQYF
CDR3 DNA: TGCAGCGTTGTTACTTGGGGAGGGCGACAAGAGACCCAGTACTTC

clone size: few
J gene: TRBJ2-2
D gene: NA
V gene: TRBV19
CDR3 protein: CASTGNTGELFF
CDR3 DNA: TGTGCCAGTACAGGGAACACCGGGGAGCTGTTTTTT

clone size: NA
J gene: TRBJ2-7
D gene: NA
V gene: TRBV5-6
CDR3 protein: CASSGARYEQYF
CDR3 DNA: TGTGCCAGCAGCGGGGCTAGATACGAGCAGTACTTC

clone size: once
J gene: TRBJ2-1
D gene: TRBD2
V gene: TRBV4-1
CDR3 protein: CASSQGGLGGRNDEQFF
CDR3 DNA: TGCGCCAGCAGCCAAGGGGGGTTGGGCGGGAGGAACGATGAGCAGTTCTTC

clone size: NA
J gene: TRBJ2-3
D gene: NA
V gene: TRBV5-1
CDR3 protein: CASSLTDTQYF
CDR3 DNA: TGCGCCAGCAGCCTCACAGATACGCAGTATTTT

clone size: NA
J gene: TRBJ2-1
D gene: NA
V gene: TRBV5-6
CDR3 protein: CASSLAVQGDSNEQFF
CDR3 DNA: TGTGCCAGCAGCTTGGCCGTGCAGGGGGACTCCAATGAGCAGTTCTTC

clone size: NA
J gene: TRBJ2-7
D gene: TRBD2
V gene: TRBV14
CDR3 protein: CASSQAGTSTNEQYF
CDR3 DNA: TGTGCCAGCAGCCAAGCCGGGACTAGTACCAACGAGCAGTACTTC

clone size: NA
J gene: TRBJ2-1
D gene: NA
V gene: TRBV27
CDR3 protein: CASSPDSPSYNEQFF
CDR3 DNA: TGTGCCAGCAGTCCAGACAGTCCATCCTACAATGAGCAGTTCTTC

clone size: NA
J gene: TRBJ2-1
D gene: TRBD2
V gene: TRBV29-1
CDR3 protein: CSVELGTSGSYFGEQFF
CDR3 DNA: TGCAGCGTTGAACTAGGGACTAGCGGGAGTTATTTCGGTGAGCAGTTCTTC

clone size: NA
J gene: TRBJ2-3
D gene: TRBD2
V gene: TRBV7-9
CDR3 protein: CASSLNSGSTDTQYF
CDR3 DNA: TGTGCCAGCAGCTTAAATAGCGGGAGCACAGATACGCAGTATTTT

clone size: NA
J gene: TRBJ1-1
D gene: NA
V gene: TRBV6-5
CDR3 protein: CASTQDNSNTEAFF
CDR3 DNA: TGTGCCAGCACTCAGGATAATTCGAACACTGAAGCTTTCTTT

clone size: NA
J gene: TRBJ1-3
D gene: TRBD1
V gene: TRBV28
CDR3 protein: CASSLGSARGPFRNTIYF
CDR3 DNA: TGTGCCAGCAGTCTCGGTTCGGCCAGGGGGCCGTTTAGAAACACCATATATTTT

clone size: NA
J gene: TRBJ2-1
D gene: TRBD2
V gene: TRBV7-3
CDR3 protein: CASSLNGASGRRNEQFF
CDR3 DNA: TGTGCCAGCAGCCTCAACGGGGCTAGCGGGAGGCGGAATGAGCAGTTCTTC

clone size: NA
J gene: TRBJ1-1
D gene: NA
V gene: TRBV28
CDR3 protein: CASSSDRVRGAFF
CDR3 DNA: TGTGCCAGCAGCTCTGACAGAGTCAGGGGAGCTTTCTTT

clone size: NA
J gene: TRBJ2-1
D gene: NA
V gene: TRBV20-1
CDR3 protein: CSARRATEQFF
CDR3 DNA: TGCAGTGCTAGGCGGGCGACTGAGCAGTTCTTC

clone size: NA
J gene: TRBJ2-2
D gene: TRBD2
V gene: TRBV7-7
CDR3 protein: CASSIRTSGAGELFF
CDR3 DNA: TGTGCTAGCAGCATCCGGACTAGCGGGGCCGGGGAGCTGTTTTTT

clone size: NA
J gene: TRBJ2-7
D gene: NA
V gene: TRBV19
CDR3 protein: CASSIAGQPPLSEQYF
CDR3 DNA: TGTGCCAGTAGTATAGCGGGTCAGCCGCCTCTCTCCGAGCAGTACTTC

clone size: NA
J gene: TRBJ2-1
D gene: TRBD2
V gene: TRBV2
CDR3 protein: CASGRDNEQFF
CDR3 DNA: TGTGCCAGCGGGAGGGACAATGAGCAGTTCTTC

clone size: NA
J gene: TRBJ2-6
D gene: TRBD1
V gene: TRBV6-1
CDR3 protein: CASSETGQGAPGANVLTF
CDR3 DNA: TGTGCCAGCAGTGAAACGGGACAGGGGGCTCCTGGGGCCAACGTCCTGACTTTC

clone size: NA
J gene: TRBJ2-1
D gene: TRBD2
V gene: TRBV19
CDR3 protein: CASSLLSGSVHEQFF
CDR3 DNA: TGTGCCAGTAGTCTACTAAGCGGGAGTGTCCATGAGCAGTTCTTC

clone size: once
J gene: TRBJ2-3
D gene: TRBD1
V gene: TRBV18
CDR3 protein: CASSPIGTATDTQYF
CDR3 DNA: TGTGCCAGCTCACCGATCGGGACAGCCACAGATACGCAGTATTTT

clone size: NA
J gene: TRBJ2-5
D gene: TRBD2
V gene: TRBV7-6
CDR3 protein: CASSPASGRLQETQYF
CDR3 DNA: TGTGCCAGCAGCCCTGCTAGCGGGAGACTCCAAGAGACCCAGTACTTC

clone size: NA
J gene: TRBJ1-5
D gene: TRBD1
V gene: TRBV28
CDR3 protein: CASNHRGRGNQPQHF
CDR3 DNA: TGTGCCAGCAACCACAGGGGGCGCGGGAATCAGCCCCAGCATTTT

clone size: NA
J gene: TRBJ2-5
D gene: NA
V gene: TRBV4-3
CDR3 protein: CASSPRQRQETQYF
CDR3 DNA: TGCGCCAGCAGCCCCCGACAGAGACAAGAGACCCAGTACTTC

clone size: once
J gene: TRBJ2-7
D gene: NA
V gene: TRBV5-4
CDR3 protein: CASSTPGKNYEQYF
CDR3 DNA: TGTGCCAGCAGCACACCCGGGAAGAACTACGAGCAGTACTTC

clone size: NA
J gene: TRBJ1-1
D gene: NA
V gene: TRBV6-1
CDR3 protein: CASSEYEEGSEAFF
CDR3 DNA: TGTGCCAGCAGTGAATATGAAGAGGGCTCTGAAGCTTTCTTT

clone size: NA
J gene: TRBJ2-7
D gene: NA
V gene: TRBV30
CDR3 protein: CAWRTDRPEQYF
CDR3 DNA: TGTGCCTGGAGGACGGACAGACCCGAGCAGTACTTC

clone size: NA
J gene: TRBJ2-3
D gene: TRBD2
V gene: TRBV29-1
CDR3 protein: CSGAGGLTDTQYF
CDR3 DNA: TGCAGCGGGGCGGGGGGGCTAACAGATACGCAGTATTTT

clone size: NA
J gene: TRBJ2-7
D gene: TRBD2
V gene: TRBV7-2
CDR3 protein: CASSSDRGIAGFYEQYF
CDR3 DNA: TGTGCCAGCAGCTCCGATCGAGGGATAGCGGGATTCTACGAGCAGTACTTC

clone size: NA
J gene: TRBJ2-5
D gene: NA
V gene: TRBV2
CDR3 protein: CASRGPDGTQYF
CDR3 DNA: TGTGCCAGCAGGGGGCCAGACGGGACCCAGTACTTC

clone size: once
J gene: TRBJ2-1
D gene: TRBD2
V gene: TRBV4-3
CDR3 protein: CASSQSGLAGIRNEQFF
CDR3 DNA: TGCGCCAGCAGCCAAAGTGGTCTAGCGGGAATCCGCAATGAGCAGTTCTTC

clone size: NA
J gene: TRBJ2-7
D gene: TRBD1
V gene: TRBV15
CDR3 protein: CATSRGTGKEQYF
CDR3 DNA: TGTGCCACCAGCCGAGGGACAGGTAAAGAGCAGTACTTC

clone size: many
J gene: TRBJ2-7
D gene: TRBD2
V gene: TRBV4-3
CDR3 protein: CASSQASGGFEQYF
CDR3 DNA: TGCGCCAGCAGCCAAGCTAGCGGGGGTTTCGAGCAGTACTTC

clone size: NA
J gene: TRBJ1-2
D gene: TRBD1
V gene: TRBV7-3
CDR3 protein: CASSPGQGLGYTF
CDR3 DNA: TGTGCCAGCAGCCCCGGACAGGGACTTGGCTACACCTTC

clone size: NA
J gene: TRBJ1-1
D gene: NA
V gene: TRBV2
CDR3 protein: CASMPRGALNTEAFF
CDR3 DNA: TGTGCCAGCATGCCTCGGGGGGCCCTGAACACTGAAGCTTTCTTT

clone size: NA
J gene: TRBJ2-5
D gene: NA
V gene: TRBV27
CDR3 protein: CASSNEGYQETQYF
CDR3 DNA: TGTGCCAGCAGCAACGAGGGCTACCAAGAGACCCAGTACTTC

clone size: NA
J gene: TRBJ2-7
D gene: TRBD1
V gene: TRBV11-1
CDR3 protein: CASTGQVSYEQYF
CDR3 DNA: TGTGCCAGCACCGGACAGGTCTCCTACGAGCAGTACTTC

clone size: NA
J gene: TRBJ2-5
D gene: NA
V gene: TRBV7-3
CDR3 protein: CASSWTQQETQYF
CDR3 DNA: TGTGCCAGCAGCTGGACACAACAAGAGACCCAGTACTTC

clone size: NA
J gene: TRBJ2-2
D gene: TRBD2
V gene: TRBV6-1
CDR3 protein: CASSEGSGRAAGELFF
CDR3 DNA: TGTGCCAGCAGTGAAGGTAGCGGGAGGGCCGCCGGGGAGCTGTTTTTT

clone size: NA
J gene: TRBJ1-5
D gene: TRBD1
V gene: TRBV2
CDR3 protein: CASTTGEDQPQHF
CDR3 DNA: TGTGCCAGCACTACAGGGGAAGACCAGCCCCAGCATTTT

clone size: NA
J gene: TRBJ2-1
D gene: NA
V gene: TRBV25-1
CDR3 protein: CASKTRDRRSYNEQFF
CDR3 DNA: TGTGCCAGCAAAACTAGGGATCGTAGGTCCTACAATGAGCAGTTCTTC

clone size: once
J gene: TRBJ1-1
D gene: NA
V gene: TRBV5-1
CDR3 protein: CASSLVGAGNTEAFF
CDR3 DNA: TGCGCCAGCAGCTTGGTAGGGGCAGGAAACACTGAAGCTTTCTTT

clone size: NA
J gene: TRBJ2-7
D gene: NA
V gene: TRBV4-3
CDR3 protein: CASSQDSRGGGSYEQYF
CDR3 DNA: TGCGCCAGCAGCCAAGATAGCAGGGGCGGAGGCTCCTACGAGCAGTACTTC

clone size: NA
J gene: TRBJ2-1
D gene: NA
V gene: TRBV4-2
CDR3 protein: CASSQEAKLGRILVNEQFF
CDR3 DNA: TGTGCCAGCAGCCAAGAAGCCAAGTTAGGGAGGATTCTGGTTAATGAGCAGTTCTTC

clone size: NA
J gene: TRBJ2-6
D gene: NA
V gene: TRBV4-2
CDR3 protein: CASGGSGANVLTF
CDR3 DNA: TGTGCCAGCGGGGGGTCTGGGGCCAACGTCCTGACTTTC

clone size: NA
J gene: TRBJ1-2
D gene: NA
V gene: TRBV4-2
CDR3 protein: CASSLLSGLDGYTF
CDR3 DNA: TGTGCCAGCAGCCTCCTCTCAGGGTTAGATGGCTACACCTTC

clone size: NA
J gene: TRBJ2-1
D gene: TRBD2
V gene: TRBV30
CDR3 protein: CAWEMGLAGYYNEQFF
CDR3 DNA: TGTGCCTGGGAAATGGGACTAGCGGGCTACTACAATGAGCAGTTCTTC